Each of the 29 T cell receptor beta chains below was sequenced from the same sample in a study of response to subunit inactivated influenza vaccine. TCRdb re-called the RT-PCR reads through MiXCR, storing one row per CDR3 protein. Altogether about half a million distinct CDR3 sequences are present, 6.5% to 8% being singletons, with the ten largest covering over 10%. Here the sequenced sample was PBMCs from blood, taken less than 30 months after vaccination. These receptors were collected from a man aged 50-75 years who received an inactivated influenza vaccine.

This clonotype was detected only a few times. This chain uses TRBV5-1 with TRBJ1-1; maybe TRBD1 (6 bases). This CDR3 has 15 residues. Germline assignment: CDR1 SGHRS and CDR2 YFSETQ. Trimming removed 0 bases at V and 5 bases at J, with 14 bases between. This CDR3 reads CASSLVGTQGTEAFF. The CDR3 nucleotides read TGCGCCAGCAGCTTGGTCGGGACCCAGGGGACTGAAGCTTTCTTT.

This clonotype was detected ten times or more. The gene calls are TRBV11-2 and TRBJ2-1; TRBD1 agrees at 7 bases. Germline CDR1 and CDR2: SGHAT and FQNNGV. V trimming: 4 bases; J trimming: 10 bases; junction bases outside the gene matches: 7. CDR3 length: 13 residues. The CDR3 nucleotides read TGTGCCAGCAGCTCGGGACAGTCTAGGGAGCAGTTCTTC. Encoded protein: CASSSGQSREQFF.

The chain links TRBV7-2 to TRBJ2-5; 9 nucleotides align to TRBD2. This CDR3 has 12 residues. CDR1 and CDR2 (germline): SGHTA, FQGNSA. With V trimmed by 5 bases and J by 9 bases, 4 bases remained unmatched. CDR3 amino acids: CASSTRTSAQYF. Here the CDR3 DNA reads TGTGCCAGCAGCACCCGGACTAGCGCCCAGTACTTC.

This clonotype was recorded many times. The genes are TRBV29-1 and TRBJ2-1; D might be TRBD1 (6 bases). This CDR3 has 14 amino acids. Deletions cut 1 base from V and 5 bases from J, with 12 bases between. In germline, CDR1 is SQVTM, CDR2 ANQGSEA. DNA of the CDR3: TGCAGCGTTGAAGCCAGGGGACGCGACAATGAGCAGTTCTTC. Residues: CSVEARGRDNEQFF.

The CDR3 DNA reads TGCGCCAGCAGTTATACCGGACAGCGTCAAGAGACCCAGTACTTC. Its translation: CASSYTGQRQETQYF. This chain joins TRBV4-1 and TRBJ2-5, with D possibly being TRBD1 (6 bases). The germline CDR1 and CDR2 sequences are MGHRA and YSYEKL. The germline V and J ends were trimmed by 6 bases and 2 bases, with 16 bases remaining between them. This CDR3 has 15 amino acids.

This chain uses TRBV29-1 with TRBJ1-4, with D possibly being TRBD1 (6 bases). The CDR3 contains 11 residues. Between the trimmed V and J ends, which lost 3 bases and 12 bases, there was a span of 11 bases. Germline V gives CDR1 SQVTM, CDR2 ANQGSEA. This CDR3 reads CSVETGGELFF. The DNA of the CDR3 is TGCAGCGTTGAGACAGGCGGGGAACTGTTTTTT.

This clonotype appeared many times. The chain carries TRBV28 and TRBJ1-4; a possible D gene is TRBD1 (5 bases). The V and J ends lost 3 bases and 0 bases respectively, with 14 bases between them. Germline CDR1 and CDR2: MDHEN and SYDVKM. This CDR3 is 17 amino acids long. The CDR3 here is CASSFGWQGATNEKLFF. The CDR3 DNA sequence: TGTGCCAGCAGTTTTGGGTGGCAGGGAGCAACTAATGAAAAACTGTTTTTT.

This clonotype was seen only a few times. The V and J genes are TRBV6-5 and TRBJ2-5, with 11 bases that match TRBD1. The CDR3 extends over 16 amino acids. Germline CDR1 and CDR2: MNHEY and SVGAGI. The V gene end was trimmed by 2 bases and the J gene end by 6 bases; junction bases not matched to a gene: 8. CDR3 bases: TGTGCCAGCAGTTACCCGAAGGGGACAGGGGGGAAGACCCAGTACTTC. Translated: CASSYPKGTGGKTQYF.

The chain employs TRBV24-1 and TRBJ2-5; perhaps TRBD1 as D (5 bases). CDR1 is KGHDR and CDR2 is SFDVKD in the germline V gene. The CDR3 length is 15 residues. Trimming took off 5 bases at V and 5 bases at J, with 17 bases between the two ends. CDR3 region: CATSVGARAAETQYF. The CDR3 nucleotides are TGTGCCACCAGTGTAGGGGCCAGGGCGGCGGAGACCCAGTACTTC.

This clonotype has ten or more counts. The rearrangement links TRBV4-2 to TRBJ2-1, with D uncertain. The germline CDR1 and CDR2 sequences are LGHNA and YNFKEQ. This CDR3 contains 15 residues. The V gene lost 4 bases and the J gene lost 6 bases, with 16 bases spanning the gap. CDR3 sequence reads: CASSPRPYAFNEQFF. The CDR3 DNA follows: TGTGCCAGCAGCCCGAGACCCTACGCTTTCAATGAGCAGTTCTTC.

This clonotype came up many times. The V and J genes are TRBV5-1 and TRBJ2-2, with D maybe TRBD1 (6 bases). This CDR3 region has 15 residues. The germline V and J ends were trimmed by 3 bases and 5 bases, with 14 bases remaining between them. The V gene's germline CDR1 is SGHRS and CDR2 YFSETQ. CDR3 residues: CASSWTGTQTGELFF. CDR3 sequence (DNA): TGCGCCAGCAGCTGGACCGGGACACAAACCGGGGAGCTGTTTTTT.

The chain carries TRBV6-1 and TRBJ2-7; D is unclear. This CDR3 contains 14 residues. The V gene's germline CDR1 is MNHNS and CDR2 SASEGT. Trimming took 10 bases from V and 0 from J, leaving 16 bases between them. As DNA, the CDR3 is TGTGCCACCAGGCCACCAGCGAGCTCCTACGAGCAGTACTTC. Protein sequence: CATRPPASSYEQYF.

This clonotype was recorded a few times. The chain couples TRBV29-1 to TRBJ2-7; D may be TRBD2 (5 bases). This CDR3 is 13 amino acids long. Germline lookup yields CDR1 SQVTM and CDR2 ANQGSEA. The V and J ends lost 2 bases and 2 bases respectively, with 10 bases between them. The CDR3 loop is CSVEIGDTYEQYF. As DNA, the CDR3 is TGCAGCGTTGAAATCGGGGATACCTACGAGCAGTACTTC.

At least ten counts were recorded for this clonotype. The V and J genes are TRBV7-2 and TRBJ1-5, with D possibly matching TRBD1 (6 bases). The CDR3 is 19 residues long. Germline V gives CDR1 SGHTA, CDR2 FQGNSA. V was clipped by 0 bases and J by 7 bases, with 25 bases between them. The CDR3 nucleotides read TGTGCCAGCAGCTTAGCTAGATGGACAGCTCATGAGAGCGGCCAGCCCCAGCATTTT. Encoded protein: CASSLARWTAHESGQPQHF.

This clonotype was counted only a few times. This sequence joins TRBV5-1 and TRBJ2-1, with 11 bases that match TRBD2. J was trimmed by 3 bases and V by 1 base; bases with no gene match: 3. The germline V gene encodes CDR1 SGHRS and CDR2 YFSETQ. This CDR3 region has 16 residues. CDR3 coding DNA: TGCGCCAGCAGCTTGCTGACTAGCGGGGACTACAATGAGCAGTTCTTC. The encoded protein is CASSLLTSGDYNEQFF. The whole variable domain, remainder taken from reference TRBV5-1 and TRBJ2-1, is KAGVTQTPRYLIKTRGQQVTLSCSPISGHRSVSWYQQTPGQGLQFLFEYFSETQRNKGNFPGRFSGRQFSNSRSEMNVSTLELGDSALYLCASSLLTSGDYNEQFFGPGTRLTVL.

This clonotype was observed at least ten times. The rearrangement joins TRBV6-2 or TRBV6-3 to TRBJ2-2; D may be TRBD2 (6 bases). The CDR3 loop spans 12 amino acids. Per germline, CDR1 MNHEY and CDR2 SVGEGT. The V and J ends lost 11 bases and 6 bases respectively, with 13 bases between them. CDR3 bases: TGTGCCGCCAGACCGGGGGCCGGGGAGCTGTTTTTT. The encoded protein is CAARPGAGELFF.

The chain couples TRBV12-3 or TRBV12-4 to TRBJ1-2; the D gene is possibly TRBD1 (5 bases). This CDR3 is built from 13 residues. V was shortened by 7 bases and J by 10 bases, with 19 bases between the two germline ends. CDR3 DNA: TGTGCCAGCACCATCGGGGGAGGGGATGCCTACACCTTC. It codes for CASTIGGGDAYTF.

This chain joins TRBV18 and TRBJ2-5, with no clear D. The germline V and J ends were trimmed by 3 bases and 1 base, with 12 bases remaining between them. Germline CDR1 and CDR2: KGHSH and LQKENI. CDR3 length: 15 residues. The CDR3 loop reads CASSPTYQPQETQYF. DNA of the CDR3: TGTGCCAGCTCACCTACTTACCAACCCCAAGAGACCCAGTACTTC.

The gene calls are TRBV6-1 and TRBJ2-5; D may correspond to TRBD1 or TRBD2 (6 bases each). Trimming pared 8 bases from V and 5 bases from J, leaving 24 bases between. CDR3 size: 16 residues. Germline V gives CDR1 MNHNS, CDR2 SASEGT. CDR3 loop: CASALGRGGTLETQYF. In DNA, the CDR3 is TGTGCCAGCGCACTGGGTCGTGGGGGGACATTGGAGACCCAGTACTTC.

This clonotype appeared a single time. V gene TRBV6-2 or TRBV6-3 combines with J gene TRBJ1-6, with 7 bases identical to TRBD1. The V segment lost 1 base and the J segment 7 bases; nucleotides outside the gene matches: 10. The CDR3 sequence is 17 residues long. The germline V gene encodes CDR1 MNHEY and CDR2 SVGEGT. DNA for the CDR3: TGTGCCAGCAGTTACTTACGGAGAGGGGGCAGAAATTCACCCCTCCACTTT. It specifies CASSYLRRGGRNSPLHF.

This clonotype was seen more than once but under ten times. The chain couples TRBV2 to TRBJ2-3; TRBD2 is a possible D gene (6 bases). V lost 4 bases and J lost 0, with 14 bases in between. The CDR3 covers 16 residues. Germline V gene lookup returns CDR1 SNHLY and CDR2 FYNNEI. CDR3 residues: CASSALRGTSTDTQYF. The CDR3 nucleotides read TGTGCCAGCAGTGCTCTTCGGGGGACTAGCACAGATACGCAGTATTTT.

This clonotype was detected many times. This chain connects TRBV7-2 to TRBJ2-5, with 10 bases aligning to TRBD1. Germline V gene lookup returns CDR1 SGHTA and CDR2 FQGNSA. This CDR3 is 15 amino acids long. Losses at the gene ends were 3 bases for V and 5 bases for J; bases not matched to a gene: 6. The CDR3, as DNA: TGTGCCAGCAGCTTCCGGGACAGGGGTACGGAGACCCAGTACTTC. Encoded protein: CASSFRDRGTETQYF.

A few counts support this clonotype. This sequence joins TRBV5-1 and TRBJ2-1; D might be TRBD2 (6 bases). CDR1 SGHRS and CDR2 YFSETQ come from the germline V gene. This CDR3 spans 15 amino acids. Trimming removed 4 bases at V and 7 bases at J, with 18 bases between. CDR3 residues: CASSAWIGGGNEQFF. Written as DNA, the CDR3 is TGCGCCAGCAGCGCCTGGATTGGTGGGGGGAATGAGCAGTTCTTC.

Comment on this clonotype: A much larger clone differs by one base, so this may be a read error. The rearrangement links TRBV2 to TRBJ2-1; 9 bases agree with TRBD1. The CDR3 totals 15 residues. Germline V gene lookup returns CDR1 SNHLY and CDR2 FYNNEI. CDR3 in amino acids: CVSSVGTGSYNEQFF. CDR3 bases: TGTGTCAGCAGCGTTGGGACAGGGTCCTACAATGAGCAGTTCTTC.

The chain is built from TRBV20-1 and TRBJ1-1, with a possible D match to TRBD1 (5 bases). The CDR3 has 13 residues. With 2 bases removed from V and 6 bases from J, the gap between germline ends came to 13 bases. The germline V gene has CDR1 DFQATT and CDR2 SNEGSKA (reference sequence). CDR3 residues: CSARTFRTPEAFF. CDR3 sequence (DNA): TGCAGTGCTAGAACTTTTCGGACACCTGAAGCTTTCTTT.

At least ten counts were recorded for this clonotype. The genes are TRBV5-4 and TRBJ2-5, with TRBD1 matching 9 bases. From germline, CDR1 is SGHNT and CDR2 YYREEE (reference sequence). The CDR3 totals 14 residues. Unmatched junction bases numbered 4, after V lost 5 bases and J lost 2 bases. The DNA for the CDR3 is TGTGCCAGCAGTTACGGACAGGGGCAAGAGACCCAGTACTTC. Protein product: CASSYGQGQETQYF.

The chain recombines TRBV6-5 with TRBJ2-7; possible D gene TRBD2, 8 bases. Trimming cost V 2 bases and J 2 bases, with 16 bases left between them. The CDR3 length is 16 residues. Per germline, CDR1 MNHEY and CDR2 SVGAGI. Here the CDR3 DNA reads TGTGCCAGCAGTTACCAACAGGGGACTAGTACCTACGAGCAGTACTTC. Translation: CASSYQQGTSTYEQYF.

This clonotype was counted many times. V gene TRBV4-3 combines with J gene TRBJ2-1; 7 bases are shared with TRBD2. V gave up 2 bases and J gave up 3 bases; unmatched junction bases: 7. The V gene's germline CDR1 is LGHNA and CDR2 YSLEER. The CDR3 covers 16 residues. The CDR3 DNA reads as TGCGCCAGCAGCCAAACTCTAGCGGAGAACTACAATGAGCAGTTCTTC. Translated, it gives CASSQTLAENYNEQFF.

This clonotype has just a few counts. The V gene is TRBV5-5, the J gene TRBJ1-1, with D hard to call. Germline assignment: CDR1 SGHKS and CDR2 YYEKEE (reference sequence). The CDR3 consists of 12 residues. The V and J ends lost 0 bases and 6 bases respectively, with 6 bases between them. CDR3 sequence reads: CASSLVEAEAFF. For the CDR3, the DNA is TGTGCCAGCAGCTTGGTTGAGGCTGAAGCTTTCTTT. The full variable domain, completed using reference TRBV5-5 and TRBJ1-1, is DAGVTQSPTHLIKTRGQQVTLRCSPISGHKSVSWYQQVLGQGPQFIFQYYEKEERGRGNFPDRFSARQFPNYSSELNVNALLLGDSALYLCASSLVEAEAFFGQGTRLTVV.